This TCR beta chain appears in the sequencing data of a study of blood T cell repertoires in COVID-19. The wider study: Acute-phase and convalescent COVID-19 samples originated in the United States, Italy and Spain. T cells, B-cell-depleted T cells, or PBMCs supplied cDNA or gDNA.

This CDR3 has 11 residues. V was trimmed by 7 bases and J by 3 bases, leaving 3 bases between them. The germline V gene encodes CDR1 LNHDA and CDR2 SQIVND (reference sequence). In the original processing: Nucleated cell number was recorded as an estimate derived from reference gene primer amplification. The method was immunoSEQ multiplex PCR; TCRdb's version includes in-frame clones alone and lacks a portion of them. For V, J and clone size, that table is used; D and trimming come from the DNA. Of around 130,000 clones listed, about 87% were seen once; the top ten hold about 2%. The TCR was taken from a woman in her fifties or sixties with acute or convalescent COVID-19. The J gene is TRBJ2-2, the V gene TRBV19; D is uncertain. The sample taken for sequencing was peripheral blood. The CDR3 coding sequence is TGTGCCAGTACGTACACCGGGGAGCTGTTTTTT. Translation: CASTYTGELFF.